Listed below are T cell receptor beta chains from one sample, sequenced in a study of identical twins. One entry per CDR3 protein results from TCRdb running MiXCR on the 5' RACE reads. The table lists 700,000 or so distinct CDR3 sequences, about 9.4% of them singletons. The data also belong to a second study, concerning yellow fever vaccine responses in identical twins.

Sequenced input: PBMCs. The receptor source for this set is a woman aged 18-29 years in good health. Both conserved end residues are part of each CDR3. The D gene is left open where the match is weak. Size values are once, few and many counts, or a class for expanded clones, and some rows have none.

clone size | D gene | J gene | V gene | CDR3 DNA | CDR3 protein
few | NA | TRBJ1-1 | TRBV9 | TGTGCCAGCAGCGGGACGGTCTGGGGCACTGAAGCTTTCTTT | CASSGTVWGTEAFF
few | TRBD2 | TRBJ2-7 | TRBV7-9 | TGTGCCAGCACCCGTATCGGGGGGACGGACGAGCAGTACTTC | CASTRIGGTDEQYF
NA | NA | TRBJ2-7 | TRBV4-3 | TGCGCCAGCAGCCAAGATCCGGGGTCCGAGCAGTACTTC | CASSQDPGSEQYF
NA | NA | TRBJ2-3 | TRBV7-2 | TGTGCCAGCAGCTCGAGGGGGAATTATGCGCAGTATTTT | CASSSRGNYAQYF
NA | NA | TRBJ2-1 | TRBV11-2 | TGTGCCAGCCCGGGGAACTCCTACAATGAGCAGTTCTTC | CASPGNSYNEQFF
NA | NA | TRBJ2-7 | TRBV4-3 | TGCGCCAGCAGCCAAGAAGAGGGAGACGAGCAGTACTTC | CASSQEEGDEQYF
few | TRBD2 | TRBJ2-2 | TRBV20-1 | TGCAGTGCTGAACTAGCGGACCACACCGGGGAGCTGTTTTTT | CSAELADHTGELFF
NA | TRBD2 | TRBJ2-7 | TRBV7-6 | TGTGCCGCGGGAGGAACCCACGAGCAGTACTTC | CAAGGTHEQYF
few | NA | TRBJ2-7 | TRBV7-2 | TGTGCCAGCAGCTTCCCACACGAGGAGCAGTACTTC | CASSFPHEEQYF
many | NA | TRBJ1-1 | TRBV7-9 | TGTGCCAGCAGCTTAGAACAGGTCACTGAAGCTTTCTTT | CASSLEQVTEAFF
NA | NA | TRBJ2-1 | TRBV7-6 | TGTGCCAGCAGCTTGGCACGAGGTTGGGAGCAGTTCTTC | CASSLARGWEQFF
few | TRBD1 | TRBJ2-7 | TRBV5-6 | TGTGCCAGCAGCTGGTCGACAGGGAACTCCTACGAGCAGTACTTC | CASSWSTGNSYEQYF
many | NA | TRBJ2-1 | TRBV15 | TGTGCCACCAGGGGAATAGATAGCTCCTACAATGAGCAGTTCTTC | CATRGIDSSYNEQFF
NA | TRBD1 | TRBJ2-5 | TRBV19 | TGTGCCAGCGGGACAGGGACGGGAGAGACCCAGTACTTC | CASGTGTGETQYF
few | NA | TRBJ1-1 | TRBV3-1 | TGTGCCAGCAGCCAGGGGGAGAACACTGAAGCTTTCTTT | CASSQGENTEAFF
few | NA | TRBJ2-1 | TRBV7-3 | TGTGCCAGCAGCTTACAGGTGATAGCGGAGCGCAATGAGCAGTTCTTC | CASSLQVIAERNEQFF
NA | TRBD1 | TRBJ2-1 | TRBV11-2 | TGTGCCAGCAGCTTGCAACAGGGGGCACATGAGCAGTTCTTC | CASSLQQGAHEQFF
few | TRBD1 | TRBJ2-2 | TRBV6-1 | TGTGCCAGCAGTGACAGGGGGCGCAGCACCGGGGAGCTGTTTTTT | CASSDRGRSTGELFF
NA | NA | TRBJ2-7 | TRBV20-1 | TGCAGTGCGACAAAACACGGTCTCTACGAGCAGTACTTC | CSATKHGLYEQYF
many | NA | TRBJ2-2 | TRBV7-9 | TGTGCCAGCAGCTTCGGGGCCCAGACGAACACCGGGGAGCTGTTTTTT | CASSFGAQTNTGELFF
NA | TRBD1 | TRBJ2-3 | TRBV7-9 | TGTGCCAGCAGCTTATTCGGGACAGGGGGAACAGATACGCAGTATTTT | CASSLFGTGGTDTQYF
few | TRBD1 | TRBJ2-3 | TRBV5-1 | TGCGCCAGCGGCCGCGGGCAGGGGGCAGATACGCAGTATTTT | CASGRGQGADTQYF
many | NA | TRBJ1-1 | TRBV15 | TGTGCCACCAGCATCTACGGCACTGAAGCTTTCTTT | CATSIYGTEAFF
NA | TRBD1 | TRBJ2-1 | TRBV25-1 | TGTGCCAGCACCCCCCCCGGACAGGGCTACAATGAGCAGTTCTTC | CASTPPGQGYNEQFF
many | NA | TRBJ2-5 | TRBV6-6 | TGTGCCAGCGGGCCCCGGACCCAGTACTTC | CASGPRTQYF
NA | TRBD1 | TRBJ1-2 | TRBV24-1 | TGTGCCACCAGTGATCCGGGACAGACCTATGGCTACACCTTC | CATSDPGQTYGYTF
many | NA | TRBJ2-7 | TRBV12-3/TRBV12-4 | TGTGCCAGCAGTTTCTTCAACTCCTACGAGCAGTACTTC | CASSFFNSYEQYF
NA | TRBD2 | TRBJ2-1 | TRBV28 | TGTGCCAGCAGTCTACCACTAGCGATCTCCTACAATGAGCAGTTCTTC | CASSLPLAISYNEQFF
many | TRBD1 | TRBJ1-4 | TRBV7-8 | TGTGCCAGCAGCTTATTGACAGGGGGCGACCAAAACCTTAATGAAAAACTGTTTTTT | CASSLLTGGDQNLNEKLFF
few | NA | TRBJ1-3 | TRBV10-3 | TGTGCCATCAGTGAGTCGAGTTTCACGGGCGGAAACACCATATATTTT | CAISESSFTGGNTIYF
many | NA | TRBJ1-5 | TRBV29-1 | TGCAGCGTTGAAATGGGGTTAAATCAGCCCCAGCATTTT | CSVEMGLNQPQHF
NA | TRBD1 | TRBJ2-3 | TRBV27 | TGTGCCAGCAGAACAGGGGGCGCGTCTATTACGCAGTATTTT | CASRTGGASITQYF
few | NA | TRBJ2-7 | TRBV28 | TGTGCCAGCAGAGGACAGCACTACGAGCAGTACTTC | CASRGQHYEQYF
NA | NA | TRBJ2-1 | TRBV7-3 | TGTGCCAGCAGCTCAGGAGGGGGCCTAGGAAACAATGAGCAGTTCTTC | CASSSGGGLGNNEQFF
few | TRBD1 | TRBJ2-6 | TRBV11-1 | TGTGCCAGCACCAACCTGATGGGGACAGGGGACTCTGGGGCCAACGTCCTGACTTTC | CASTNLMGTGDSGANVLTF
many | NA | TRBJ2-7 | TRBV24-1 | TGTGCCACCAGTGAGCCGCGAACAGGGTTCGCAAATGACGAGCAGTACTTC | CATSEPRTGFANDEQYF
NA | NA | TRBJ2-2 | TRBV19 | TGTGCCAGTACTTCAGGGCCGGGTATTCACACCGGGGAGCTGTTTTTT | CASTSGPGIHTGELFF
many | TRBD2 | TRBJ2-2 | TRBV29-1 | TGCAGCGCTTCTATGCGACTAGCGGAAAACACCGGGGAGCTGTTTTTT | CSASMRLAENTGELFF
many | TRBD2 | TRBJ2-1 | TRBV3-1 | TGTGCCAGCAGCCACCTAGCGGGAGGTGGTGAGCAGTTCTTC | CASSHLAGGGEQFF
many | TRBD1 | TRBJ2-7 | TRBV27 | TGTGCCAGCAGTCACCGGGACAGCTCCTACGAGCAGTACTTC | CASSHRDSSYEQYF
NA | TRBD1 | TRBJ1-1 | TRBV11-2 | TGTGCCAGCATTCCGGGACAGGGATCTGAAGCTTTCTTT | CASIPGQGSEAFF
NA | NA | TRBJ2-3 | TRBV5-1 | TGCGCCAGCAGAACCGGGCCCCTCCCAGATACGCAGTATTTT | CASRTGPLPDTQYF
many | NA | TRBJ1-4 | TRBV4-3 | TGCGCCAGCAGCCAATCCGAGGGGGGCCCAACTAATGAAAAACTGTTTTTT | CASSQSEGGPTNEKLFF
few | NA | TRBJ2-2 | TRBV28 | TGTGCCAGCAGTTTCGTGGGGGAGTGGACCGGGGAGCTGTTTTTT | CASSFVGEWTGELFF
NA | TRBD2 | TRBJ2-7 | TRBV5-1 | TGCGCCAGCAGCAGGGGACTAGCGGGCCCCCACGAGCAGTACTTC | CASSRGLAGPHEQYF
NA | TRBD1 | TRBJ2-5 | TRBV20-1 | TGCAGTGTTCCGGGACAGACGACAAGAGAGACCCAGTACTTC | CSVPGQTTRETQYF
few | TRBD2 | TRBJ2-7 | TRBV27 | TGTGCCAGCAGTAGCATAGCGGGAGGCGAGCAGTACTTC | CASSSIAGGEQYF
NA | TRBD1 | TRBJ1-1 | TRBV6-5 | TGTGCCAGCAGTTACGTTGCGACAGGGGGCCCTGAAGCTTTCTTT | CASSYVATGGPEAFF
few | NA | TRBJ2-7 | TRBV6-2/TRBV6-3 | TGTGCCAGCAGTCTCGAACTAGCCCCCGAGCAGTACTTC | CASSLELAPEQYF
few | NA | TRBJ2-7 | TRBV28 | TGTGCCAGCAGTAAGGGGGGCCGGTTATACGAGCAGTACTTC | CASSKGGRLYEQYF
many | NA | TRBJ2-1 | TRBV24-1 | TGTGCCACCATTGCAGATAACAATGAGCAGTTCTTC | CATIADNNEQFF